This TCR beta chain was sequenced for a study of T-cell reconstitution after alpha-beta-depleted transplantation in children. This clonotype was detected ten times or more. Using unique molecular identifiers, the investigators prepared the TCRbeta library. TCRdb analysed the PCR reads with MiXCR anew, one entry per CDR3 protein. The table has 190,000 or so distinct CDR3 sequences, around 6.8% seen once. Material: PBMCs from the stem cell graft donor, obtained from the stem cell graft. The receptor comes from a human donor who donated a stem cell graft to a child with Wiskott-Aldrich syndrome.

CDR3 in amino acids: CASLGQSYNEQFF. In DNA form, the CDR3 reads TGTGCCAGCCTCGGACAGTCCTACAATGAGCAGTTCTTC. V and J are TRBV12-3 or TRBV12-4 and TRBJ2-1; a possible D gene is TRBD1 (6 bases). Trimming left V 8 bases short and J 1 base short, with 9 bases between. The CDR3 totals 13 residues.